The next 29 T cell receptor beta chains were all read from a single sample in a study of CD8 T cells in Susac syndrome. Random hexamers were used to reverse transcribe an amount of roughly 0.45 to 1 ug RNA. TCRdb processed the immunoSEQ multiplex PCR reads anew with MiXCR; each CDR3 protein has one entry. Of roughly 200,000 distinct CDR3 sequences in the sample, roughly 95% were seen once. Sequencing used CD8+ T cells from PBMCs. Every receptor here comes from a human donor with multiple sclerosis.

This clonotype was seen a single time. V usage is TRBV12-3 or TRBV12-4 and J usage is TRBJ2-5; D gene ambiguous. The V gene lost 5 bases and the J gene lost 3 bases, with 10 bases spanning the gap. This CDR3 has 13 residues. CDR3 residues: CASSPRSEETQYF. Written as DNA, the CDR3 is TGTGCCAGCAGTCCCCGTTCGGAAGAGACCCAGTACTTC.

The chain links TRBV28 to TRBJ2-5; D assignment may be TRBD1 or TRBD2 (5 bases each). Germline V gene lookup returns CDR1 MDHEN and CDR2 SYDVKM. The CDR3 length is 14 residues. V was trimmed by 3 bases and J by 2 bases, leaving 10 bases between them. CDR3 residues: CASSFIEGQETQYF. CDR3 bases: TGTGCCAGCAGTTTCATTGAGGGGCAAGAGACCCAGTACTTC.

This chain connects TRBV9 to TRBJ2-2; D ambiguous. V was trimmed by 4 bases and J by 4 bases, leaving 14 bases between them. This CDR3 is 15 amino acids long. Germline CDR1 reads SGDLS; CDR2 reads YYNGEE. CDR3 region: CASSPRPAATGELFF. Written as DNA, the CDR3 is TGTGCCAGCAGCCCCCGACCGGCGGCCACCGGGGAGCTGTTTTTT. The full variable domain, with the rest looked up from reference TRBV9 and TRBJ2-2, is DSGVTQTPKHLITATGQRVTLRCSPRSGDLSVYWYQQSLDQGLQFLIQYYNGEERAKGNILERFSAQQFPDLHSELNLSSLELGDSALYFCASSPRPAATGELFFGEGSRLTVL.

This clonotype was recorded a few times. The chain couples TRBV11-2 to TRBJ2-7; maybe TRBD1 (6 bases). The germline V gene has CDR1 SGHAT and CDR2 FQNNGV. Trimming took off 0 bases at V and 2 bases at J, with 11 bases between the two ends. The CDR3 has 15 residues. CDR3 residues: CASSLEAGVTYEQYF. For the CDR3, the DNA is TGTGCCAGCAGCTTAGAGGCAGGGGTAACCTACGAGCAGTACTTC.

The chain's CDR3 is CASSLGHHYGYTF. CDR3 in DNA: TGTGCCAGCAGTTTAGGACACCACTATGGCTACACCTTC. V usage is TRBV28 and J usage is TRBJ1-2; TRBD1 is a possible D gene (5 bases). This CDR3 comprises 13 residues. The germline gives CDR1 MDHEN, CDR2 SYDVKM. V lost 2 bases and J 3 bases, leaving 7 bases between the germline ends.

The chain links TRBV6-1 to TRBJ1-2; D might be TRBD1 (5 bases). The CDR3 extends over 14 amino acids. CDR1 and CDR2 (germline): MNHNS, SASEGT. Between the trimmed V and J ends, which lost 1 base and 5 bases, there was a span of 11 bases. CDR3 nucleotide sequence: TGTGCCAGCAGTGAAGGGCAGGGTTTATATGGCTACACCTTC. Its translation: CASSEGQGLYGYTF.

J is TRBJ2-7 and V is TRBV30; D gene unclear. Germline V CDR1 and CDR2: GTSNPN, SVGIG (reference sequence). The length of the CDR3 is 10 residues. V dropped 1 base and J dropped 6 bases, with 4 bases sitting between them. The CDR3 protein is CAWSEGEQYF. The CDR3 DNA is TGTGCCTGGAGTGAAGGCGAGCAGTACTTC.

The table lists this clonotype with a count of one. This chain uses TRBV5-1 with TRBJ2-1; 13 bases are shared with TRBD2. The CDR3 contains 16 residues. J gave up 9 bases and V 4 bases, and 10 bases lay outside the gene matches. CDR1 SGHRS and CDR2 YFSETQ come from the germline V gene. CDR3 in DNA: TGCGCCAGCAGCATAGGACTAGCGGGAGTCGATGGTGAGCAGTTCTTC. This sequence encodes CASSIGLAGVDGEQFF. Full variable domain (remainder filled in from reference TRBV5-1 and TRBJ2-1): KAGVTQTPRYLIKTRGQQVTLSCSPISGHRSVSWYQQTPGQGLQFLFEYFSETQRNKGNFPGRFSGRQFSNSRSEMNVSTLELGDSALYLCASSIGLAGVDGEQFFGPGTRLTVL.

This chain uses TRBV18 with TRBJ1-2; D is unclear. Trimming left V 0 bases short and J 7 bases short, with 9 bases between. The CDR3 is 13 residues long. The germline CDR1 and CDR2 sequences are KGHSH and LQKENI. CDR3 in amino acids: CASSPPRPGGYTF. CDR3 DNA sequence: TGTGCCAGCTCACCACCTCGACCGGGTGGCTACACCTTC. Combining the CDR3 with reference TRBV18 and TRBJ1-2 gives the whole variable domain NAGVMQNPRHLVRRRGQEARLRCSPMKGHSHVYWYRQLPEEGLKFMVYLQKENIIDESGMPKERFSAEFPKEGPSILRIQQVVRGDSAAYFCASSPPRPGGYTFGSGTRLTVV.

The gene calls are TRBV28 and TRBJ2-7; possibly TRBD2 for D (6 bases). The CDR3 extends over 14 amino acids. Germline V gene sequence: CDR1 MDHEN, CDR2 SYDVKM. V was cut by 5 bases and J by 3 bases, with 14 bases left in between. CDR3 sequence (DNA): TGTGCCAGCAGTCCCTCGGGGGTTGGCTACGAGCAGTACTTC. It codes for CASSPSGVGYEQYF.

This chain uses TRBV3-1 with TRBJ2-1, with 13 bases matching TRBD2. V was clipped by 4 bases and J by 8 bases; unmatched bases: 5. Per the germline V gene, CDR1 is LGHDT and CDR2 is YNNKEL (reference sequence). The CDR3 length is 15 residues. The CDR3 nucleotides are TGTGCCAGCAGCCGTGGGACTAGCGGGACTCATGAGCAGTTCTTC. It translates to CASSRGTSGTHEQFF.

This sequence joins TRBV7-9 and TRBJ2-7, with 8 nucleotides matching TRBD1. The J segment lost 7 bases and the V segment lost 5 bases, leaving 13 bases of the junction unmatched. The CDR3 length is 15 residues. Germline V gene sequence: CDR1 SEHNR, CDR2 FQNEAQ (reference sequence). In DNA form, the CDR3 reads TGTGCCAGCAGCCCCGTGACAGGGGCCCTGGTTGAGCAGTACTTC. Its protein product is CASSPVTGALVEQYF.

V gene TRBV27 combines with J gene TRBJ2-3; D gene ambiguous. The CDR3 covers 13 residues. CDR1 and CDR2 from the germline V gene are MNHEY and SMNVEV (reference sequence). The V gene lost 2 bases and the J gene lost 3 bases, with 6 bases spanning the gap. The CDR3 coding sequence is TGTGCCAGCAGTTTAAGACGGACAGATACGCAGTATTTT. Its protein is CASSLRRTDTQYF.

V gene TRBV5-4 combines with J gene TRBJ2-3; D is undetermined. Germline loops: CDR1 SGHNT, CDR2 YYREEE (reference sequence). This CDR3 has 16 residues. Trimming left V 3 bases short and J 3 bases short, with 17 bases between. The CDR3 here is CASSSGSSLRTDTQYF. The DNA for the CDR3 is TGTGCCAGCAGCTCCGGGTCTAGTCTAAGAACAGATACGCAGTATTTT.

The CDR3 sequence: CASSPRTRGNEKLFF. DNA for the CDR3: TGTGCCAGCAGCCCCCGGACAAGGGGGAATGAAAAACTGTTTTTT. The V gene is TRBV11-2, the J gene TRBJ1-4; tentative D call: TRBD1 (6 bases). This CDR3 is built from 15 residues. V lost 5 bases to trimming and J lost 5 bases, with 15 bases between them. Germline lookup yields CDR1 SGHAT and CDR2 FQNNGV.

This chain joins TRBV5-1 and TRBJ2-7, with TRBD1 matching over 9 bases. Germline V gene lookup returns CDR1 SGHRS and CDR2 YFSETQ. The V segment lost 3 bases and the J segment 6 bases; nucleotides outside the gene matches: 7. The CDR3 covers 14 residues. The chain's CDR3 is CASSSGQGASEQYF. Written as DNA, the CDR3 is TGCGCCAGCAGCTCGGGACAGGGTGCATCCGAGCAGTACTTC.

The chain couples TRBV9 to TRBJ2-6, with D unresolved. This CDR3 comprises 15 residues. Trimming pared 1 base from V and 0 bases from J, leaving 5 bases between. In germline, CDR1 is SGDLS, CDR2 YYNGEE. The CDR3 protein is CASSVTGSGANVLTF. The CDR3 nucleotides are TGTGCCAGCAGCGTAACGGGCTCTGGGGCCAACGTCCTGACTTTC.

This rearrangement joins TRBV2 to TRBJ2-1; a weak D match, TRBD2 (5 bases). Germline V gene lookup returns CDR1 SNHLY and CDR2 FYNNEI. The V end was cut by 4 bases, the J end by 4 bases, with 8 bases between. This CDR3 contains 13 residues. CDR3 sequence (DNA): TGTGCCAGCAGTGCCGAGGGTTACAATGAGCAGTTCTTC. Amino acid sequence: CASSAEGYNEQFF.

The genes are TRBV5-6 and TRBJ1-5; TRBD1 might be the D (6 bases). CDR3 length: 13 amino acids. CDR1 and CDR2 (germline): SGHDT, YYEEEE. The V and J ends lost 5 bases and 6 bases respectively, with 12 bases between them. CDR3 nucleotide sequence: TGTGCCAGCAGTTCCAGGGGATCTCAGCCCCAGCATTTT. This sequence encodes CASSSRGSQPQHF.

This chain connects TRBV29-1 to TRBJ1-2; D gene uncertain. The V gene lost 0 bases and the J gene lost 1 base, with 6 bases spanning the gap. This CDR3 is 13 amino acids long. Germline V CDR1 and CDR2: SQVTM, ANQGSEA. CDR3 protein: CSVEDRVNYGYTF. The CDR3 DNA sequence: TGCAGCGTTGAAGATCGAGTTAACTATGGCTACACCTTC.

Written as DNA, the CDR3 is TGCAGCGGAAGGGAGCCTCCGAATGAAAAACTGTTTTTT. Protein product: CSGREPPNEKLFF. V is TRBV29-1 and J is TRBJ1-4, with unresolved D. Trimming shortened V by 7 bases and J by 5 bases, and 14 bases separated the two germline ends. CDR1 SQVTM and CDR2 ANQGSEA come from the germline V gene. The length of the CDR3 is 13 residues.

The J gene is TRBJ2-4, the V gene TRBV6-5; TRBD2 matches at 9 bases. CDR3 length: 17 amino acids. V was clipped by 0 bases and J by 1 base; unmatched bases: 4. Germline CDR1 is MNHEY and CDR2 is SVGAGI. Written as DNA, the CDR3 is TGTGCCAGCAGTTACTCGACTAGCGGTGTGGCCAAAAACATTCAGTACTTC. Translating gives CASSYSTSGVAKNIQYF.

The chain links TRBV2 to TRBJ1-6; D remains unclear. The length of the CDR3 is 12 residues. The germline V and J ends were trimmed by 6 bases and 7 bases, with 7 bases remaining between them. In germline, CDR1 is SNHLY, CDR2 FYNNEI. CDR3 nucleotide sequence: TGTGCCAGCAGGGCCGACAATTCACCCCTCCACTTT. Its translation: CASRADNSPLHF.

The chain has TRBV12-3 or TRBV12-4 and TRBJ2-7; D remains ambiguous. CDR3 length: 15 amino acids. V was clipped by 6 bases and J by 3 bases, with 18 bases between them. The CDR3 coding sequence is TGTGCCAGCAGACTGAAGGGCAGCGCGAGCTACGAGCAGTACTTC. Translation gives CASRLKGSASYEQYF.

The chain uses TRBV5-6 and TRBJ1-5, with D hard to call. The germline V gene has CDR1 SGHDT and CDR2 YYEEEE. This CDR3 has 14 residues. The germline V and J ends were trimmed by 4 bases and 6 bases, with 14 bases remaining between them. The CDR3 region has the DNA TGTGCCAGCAGCCGCGTCGGAGAGGGTCAGCCCCAGCATTTT. This translates into CASSRVGEGQPQHF.

The chain joins TRBV5-4 to TRBJ2-3; TRBD2 agrees at 12 bases. The germline gives CDR1 SGHNT, CDR2 YYREEE (reference sequence). This CDR3 has 18 amino acids. Germline trimming cut 0 bases from V and 0 bases from J; bases unmatched to any gene: 5. This chain's CDR3 is CASSLATGLAGSTDTQYF. CDR3 sequence (DNA): TGTGCCAGCAGCTTGGCCACTGGACTAGCGGGAAGCACAGATACGCAGTATTTT.

This clonotype was counted a single time. The V and J genes are TRBV3-1 and TRBJ1-1; the D gene is possibly TRBD1 (5 bases). With 4 bases removed from V and 1 base from J, the gap between germline ends came to 13 bases. Germline-derived CDR1 and CDR2 are LGHDT and YNNKEL (reference sequence). This CDR3 is 15 amino acids long. CDR3 region: CASSPDTGENTEAFF. Here the CDR3 DNA reads TGTGCCAGCAGCCCCGACACAGGAGAGAACACTGAAGCTTTCTTT.

The V call is TRBV29-1, the J call TRBJ2-7, with 8 bases matching TRBD2. The length of the CDR3 is 12 residues. V dropped 5 bases and J dropped 2; count of bases not matched to a gene: 2. The germline V gene has CDR1 SQVTM and CDR2 ANQGSEA. The CDR3 nucleotides are TGCAGCGTTTGGACTAGCCCCTACGAGCAGTACTTC. It codes for CSVWTSPYEQYF.

This chain joins TRBV3-1 and TRBJ2-1; D is perhaps TRBD1 (7 bases). The CDR3 covers 16 residues. Germline assignment: CDR1 LGHDT and CDR2 YNNKEL (reference sequence). Between the trimmed V and J ends, which lost 4 bases and 0 bases, there was a span of 13 bases. For the CDR3, the DNA is TGTGCCAGCAGCCCCTGGAGGGGGCGCTCCTACAATGAGCAGTTCTTC. It translates to CASSPWRGRSYNEQFF.